This TCR beta chain was captured in a study of blood T cell repertoires in COVID-19. Study overall: The analysed material was cDNA or gDNA that came from T cells, B-cell-depleted T cells, or PBMCs.

Only in-frame clones appear in the TCRdb table, and some are missing; sequencing was by immunoSEQ multiplex PCR. Of 80,000 to 100,000 clones in the sample, 91% were seen once. This clone has only one observation. The sample comprised peripheral blood. The TCR comes from a human donor with active COVID-19. The donor label of this sample is uncertain.

CDR3 in amino acids: CSVAEEYEQYF. Here the CDR3 DNA reads TGCAGCGTCGCTGAAGAGTACGAGCAGTACTTC. V usage is TRBV29-1 and J usage is TRBJ2-7, with D hard to call. This CDR3 is 11 amino acids long. V lost 6 bases to trimming and J lost 4 bases, with 10 bases between them. CDR1 and CDR2 (germline): SQVTM, ANQGSEA.